Below, 7 T cell receptor beta chains from the same sample are listed, as sequenced in a study of T cell responses to AZD1222 COVID-19 vaccine. Produced via immunoSEQ multiplex PCR; TCRdb's table is partial and in-frame only. The table has fewer than 200,000 clones, around 90% seen once. The specimen comprised peripheral blood, sampled 28 days after the second AZD1222 dose. The receptors originated from an adult who received the AZD1222 COVID-19 vaccine.

This clone occurred a few times. This chain connects TRBV9 to TRBJ2-2, with 7 bases identical to TRBD2. The junction had 8 bases not matched to a gene; V was cut back by 4 bases and J by 2 bases. The germline V gene encodes CDR1 SGDLS and CDR2 YYNGEE. The CDR3 has 16 amino acids. The CDR3 sequence: CASSPRASGNTGELFF. Here the CDR3 DNA reads TGTGCCAGCAGCCCTCGCGCTAGCGGAAACACCGGGGAGCTGTTTTTT.

This clone was counted a few times. The V and J genes are TRBV19 and TRBJ1-1; D ambiguous. Trimming removed 5 bases from V and 5 bases from J, with 9 bases in between. CDR1 LNHDA and CDR2 SQIVND come from the germline V gene (reference sequence). The CDR3 extends over 12 amino acids. DNA for the CDR3: TGTGCCAGTAGTCAACGGGTGACTGAAGCTTTCTTT. Protein: CASSQRVTEAFF.

The genes are TRBV3-1 (or the pseudogene TRBV3-2) and TRBJ2-1; 7 bases match TRBD2. This CDR3 has 14 amino acids. Germline CDR1 and CDR2: LGHDT and YNNKEL (reference sequence). The V segment lost 4 bases and the J segment 9 bases; nucleotides outside the gene matches: 9. CDR3 protein: CASSLRAGVIEQFF. Here the CDR3 DNA reads TGTGCCAGCAGCCTCAGGGCGGGGGTTATTGAGCAGTTCTTC.

The table lists this clone with a few counts. This sequence joins TRBV10-1 and TRBJ2-2; the D is unclear. Germline loops: CDR1 WNHNN, CDR2 SYGVQD (reference sequence). The CDR3 length is 13 residues. The germline V and J ends were trimmed by 2 bases and 6 bases, with 7 bases remaining between them. CDR3 in DNA: TGCGCCAGCAGTGAGGGTGGGTCCGGGGAGCTGTTTTTT. This encodes CASSEGGSGELFF.

The chain has TRBV7-9 and TRBJ2-1, with D possibly called TRBD1 or TRBD2 (5 bases each). The V gene lost 5 bases and the J gene lost 8 bases, with 22 bases spanning the gap. The CDR3 extends over 16 amino acids. The V gene's germline CDR1 is SEHNR and CDR2 FQNEAQ (reference sequence). The DNA of the CDR3 is TGTGCCAGCAGCCCCCCACCGGGTCTTGAGGGGTATGAGCAGTTCTTC. It yields the protein CASSPPPGLEGYEQFF.

V usage is TRBV2 and J usage is TRBJ1-4; D is ambiguous. CDR1 is SNHLY, CDR2 FYNNEI, per germline. The V and J ends lost 6 bases and 7 bases respectively, with 9 bases between them. This CDR3 contains 12 residues. CDR3 region: CASRQSIEKLFF. CDR3 nucleotides: TGTGCCAGCAGACAGTCCATTGAAAAACTGTTTTTT.

This clone was seen a single time. This chain uses TRBV7-9 with TRBJ2-7, with TRBD1 matching 7 bases. There are 15 residues in the CDR3. With 2 bases clipped from V and 6 bases from J, the junction kept 10 bases outside the gene matches. Germline-derived CDR1 and CDR2 are SEHNR and FQNEAQ (reference sequence). CDR3 amino acids: CASSLHGTAVGEQYF. As DNA, the CDR3 is TGTGCCAGCAGCTTACATGGGACAGCAGTAGGCGAGCAGTACTTC.